A selection of T cell receptor beta chains follows, all from one sample in a study of regulatory T cells in long-lasting Graves disease. TCRdb itself ran the multiplex PCR reads through MiXCR, one entry per CDR3 protein. The repertoire holds over 450,000 distinct CDR3 sequences, approximately 12% seen once, with 7.5% to 9% in the top ten. Separately, the same data were catalogued under a study of T cells in Graves' hyperthyroidism and ophthalmopathy.

The sequences come from peripheral blood mononuclear cells (PBMCs), collected at new diagnosis, from a patient treated with antithyroid drugs. Source of these receptors: a woman in her twenties or thirties with Graves disease. Each CDR3 is given with its conserved first and last residue. D genes are given only for firm matches. Clone size, where shown, is once, few, many, or a class for clones that have expanded.

clone size | D gene | J gene | V gene | CDR3 protein | CDR3 DNA
many | . | TRBJ2-2 | TRBV18 | CASSPRTVNTGELFF | TGTGCCAGCTCACCAAGGACTGTGAACACCGGGGAGCTGTTTTTT
many | TRBD2 | TRBJ2-1 | TRBV9 | CASSDSGTSYNEQFF | TGTGCCAGCAGCGATTCCGGGACTAGCTACAATGAGCAGTTCTTC
many | . | TRBJ1-1 | TRBV6-2/TRBV6-3 | CASSDRQSEAFF | TGTGCCAGCAGTGACAGACAGAGTGAAGCTTTCTTT
many | TRBD1 | TRBJ2-3 | TRBV5-1 | CASSPDRNTQYF | TGCGCCAGCAGCCCGGACAGGAATACGCAGTATTTT
many | TRBD1 | TRBJ2-5 | TRBV28 | CASNPRAGTGRAQYF | TGTGCCAGCAACCCAAGGGCCGGGACAGGGAGGGCCCAGTACTTC
. | . | TRBJ2-3 | TRBV12-3/TRBV12-4 | CASSLMGATDTQYF | TGTGCCAGCAGTTTAATGGGGGCAACAGATACGCAGTATTTT
many | . | TRBJ1-4 | TRBV12-3/TRBV12-4 | CASRGFEKLFF | TGTGCCAGCAGGGGGTTCGAAAAACTGTTTTTT
many | TRBD2 | TRBJ2-1 | TRBV12-3/TRBV12-4 | CASSAGLARSYNEQFF | TGTGCCAGCAGTGCGGGACTAGCGCGCTCCTACAATGAGCAGTTCTTC
. | TRBD2 | TRBJ2-5 | TRBV5-6 | CASTSWGGLAGDGGQETQYF | TGTGCCAGCACCTCTTGGGGGGGACTAGCGGGAGATGGGGGCCAAGAGACCCAGTACTTC
. | . | TRBJ2-7 | TRBV11-3 | CASSLVAGRQYF | TGTGCCAGCAGCTTAGTGGCAGGTCGGCAGTACTTC
medium-sized | TRBD2 | TRBJ2-1 | TRBV10-2 | CASSFGPGREGPYNEQFF | TGCGCCAGCAGTTTCGGCCCGGGGCGGGAGGGCCCCTACAATGAGCAGTTCTTC